This TCR beta chain comes out of a study of siplizumab effects on memory and regulatory T cells. Clones were read by immunoSEQ multiplex PCR, and TCRdb kept only the in-frame ones, dropping some. The repertoire has 100,000 to 120,000 clones, about 93% of them found once; the top ten carry less than 0.35%. The CDR3 has 14 residues. Germline V CDR1 and CDR2: SGHTA, FQGNSA. Trimming took 1 base from V and 6 from J; bases not matched to a gene: 6. The chain carries TRBV7-2 and TRBJ2-7, with 7 bases fitting TRBD2. Sequenced: CD4+ T cells sorted from blood. The source is a human donor in good health. CDR3 bases: TGTGCCAGCAGCTTAGAGTCGGGAGGTTTCGAGCAGTACTTC. This translates into CASSLESGGFEQYF.